What follows is one T cell receptor (beta chain) and its context. The antigen is not known. This nonspecific control used anti-CD3/anti-CD28 bead stimulation of CD4+ T cells. Sorting of responding CD4+ T cells relied on upregulated CD40 ligand together with CD69. Plasma HIV-1 RNA stayed below 50 copies/mL for at least 4 years. This entry belongs to a study of persistence of HIV-infected CD4 T cells. Sequencing used immunoSEQ version 4 in survey mode. Assay: immunoSEQ multiplex PCR; the TCRdb copy retains only in-frame clones and omits some. The table has roughly 43,000 clones, approximately 88% seen once. Overall study findings and caveats: Rare CMV-responding cells carrying HIV-1 proviruses were not analyzed separately for TCR. Degenerate expanded CDR3beta sequences were enriched among CMV- and Gag-responding cells.

This TCR was recovered from an adult man with HIV who was CMV-seropositive. Sample: CD4+ T cells sorted from PBMCs after roughly 18-hour stimulation, taken from a patient who received antiretroviral therapy.

CDR3 bases: TGCAGTGCTAGCGCCCCTTCTGAAGCTTTCTTT. The encoded protein is CSASAPSEAFF. The gene calls are TRBV20-1 and TRBJ1-1; D is unresolved. From germline, CDR1 is DFQATT and CDR2 SNEGSKA (reference sequence). This CDR3 comprises 11 residues. V dropped 3 bases and J dropped 6 bases, with 8 bases sitting between them.